These 2 T cell receptor beta chains share one sample of origin, sequenced in a study of T cells in narcolepsy (dated by TCRdb to 2016 to 2018). The library came from the immunoSEQ multiplex PCR assay. TCRdb's version of the immuneACCESS table is confined to in-frame rearrangements and falls short of the full clone set. An unresolved V gene accounts for under half of the shortfall where checked; the remainder is of unknown origin. Here the sample has tens of thousands of clones; roughly four fifths occur a single time. The ten largest clones represent around 2.6% of the sample. Sequencing was carried out using CD45RA- memory CD4+ T cells from PBMCs. The cell subset or site label of this sample denotes: memory T cells sorted ex vivo from peripheral blood. The receptors were sampled from a human donor with narcolepsy.

V and J are TRBV5-1 and TRBJ1-1; D unclear. Germline V gives CDR1 SGHRS, CDR2 YFSETQ. Trimming left V 4 bases short and J 4 bases short, with 17 bases between. CDR3 length: 15 residues. The CDR3 nucleotides are TGCGCCAGCAGCCAAGAGGGCCTCCCTGGCACTGAAGCTTTCTTT. It translates to CASSQEGLPGTEAFF.

This chain connects TRBV5-1 to TRBJ2-2; D perhaps matches TRBD1 (5 bases). Trimming removed 0 bases at V and 6 bases at J, with 12 bases between. CDR1 and CDR2 from the germline V gene are SGHRS and YFSETQ. There are 15 residues in the CDR3. The DNA for the CDR3 is TGCGCCAGCAGCTTGGCCCAGGGTGGGGCCGGGGAGCTGTTTTTT. It codes for CASSLAQGGAGELFF.